These 5 T cell receptor beta chains were sequenced from one sample in a study of cytomegalovirus exposure and HLA in healthy donors. PCR amplification relied on 60 Vbeta primers (plus 13 Jbeta primers). TCRdb's table, derived via immunoSEQ multiplex PCR, lists solely in-frame clones and lacks some. Among 150,000 to 200,000 clones listed, about 65% were seen once. The specimen was PBMCs. These receptors came from a girl under 18 in good health and CMV-seronegative.

This clone was observed a handful of times. The CDR3, as DNA: TGTGCCAGCAGCCCCCCGGCGGGGCGGGATACGCAGTATTTT. It translates to CASSPPAGRDTQYF. The chain recombines TRBV5-6 with TRBJ2-3, with D perhaps matching TRBD2 (6 bases). The germline CDR1 and CDR2 sequences are SGHDT and YYEEEE. The CDR3 is 14 residues long. V dropped 4 bases and J dropped 6 bases, with 15 bases sitting between them.

V usage is TRBV15 and J usage is TRBJ2-1, with unresolved D. Per germline, CDR1 LNHNV and CDR2 YYDKDF (reference sequence). The V and J ends lost 0 bases and 7 bases respectively, with 4 bases between them. The CDR3 loop spans 12 amino acids. As DNA, the CDR3 is TGTGCCACCAGCAGAGAGAGGAATGAGCAGTTCTTC. Its protein is CATSRERNEQFF.

The sample holds a few counts of this clone. The V and J genes are TRBV7-2 and TRBJ1-1; 7 bases align to TRBD1. This CDR3 comprises 15 residues. V was clipped by 6 bases and J by 3 bases; unmatched bases: 10. Germline lookup yields CDR1 SGHTA and CDR2 FQGNSA. CDR3 loop: CASRRNRDRDTEAFF. CDR3 nucleotides: TGTGCCAGCAGACGGAACCGGGACAGAGACACTGAAGCTTTCTTT. Drawing the rest from reference TRBV7-2 and TRBJ1-1, the complete variable domain is GAGVSQSPSNKVTEKGKDVELRCDPISGHTALYWYRQSLGQGLEFLIYFQGNSAPDKSGLPSDRFSAERTGGSVSTLTIQRTQQEDSAVYLCASRRNRDRDTEAFFGQGTRLTVV.

This clone occurred a few times. The CDR3 DNA reads TGTGCCAGCAGCCCGAGTCGGACAAACAGCCTCCAAGAGACCCAGTACTTC. Translating gives CASSPSRTNSLQETQYF. This chain connects TRBV7-9 to TRBJ2-5; D possibly corresponds to TRBD1 (5 bases). From germline, CDR1 is SEHNR and CDR2 FQNEAQ (reference sequence). The CDR3 runs 17 residues. The V and J ends lost 5 bases and 1 base respectively, with 20 bases between them.

The chain carries TRBV27 and TRBJ2-2; TRBD1 is a possible D gene (6 bases). This CDR3 has 16 amino acids. The germline CDR1 and CDR2 sequences are MNHEY and SMNVEV (reference sequence). Trimming removed 1 base from V and 7 bases from J, with 16 bases in between. CDR3 sequence (DNA): TGTGCCAGCAGTTTATTCCCCCAGGCAGGGGTCGGGGAGCTGTTTTTT. Its protein is CASSLFPQAGVGELFF.